The present TCR beta chain was sequenced within a study of cytomegalovirus exposure and HLA in healthy donors listed by TCRdb under 2017. Notes on the research overall: In an earlier analysis of about 560 of the donors, roughly 300 Gb of sequence data and 90 million to 130 million unique TCR beta sequences from 180 million or so T cells were reported. An earlier analysis of approximately 580 of the donors used high-throughput TCR beta sequencing to judge whether each TCR beta V gene segment behaved as functional or pseudogenic. An early release that covered about 640 HLA-typed donors contained approximately 290 gigabases of sequencing data and some 87 million unique TCR sequences. Four or five DR-DQ haplotypes were handled as single units for association and clustering, since linkage in the cohort was strong. All discovery cohort repertoires had been generated on a single sequencing platform. The study was designed to test whether signatures of past pathogen exposure could be identified by cataloging public T cell receptors. The number of donors typed differed by locus, with about 629-630 for A, B, C, DRB1 and DQB1, roughly 520 for DQA1, 606 for DPA1, and approximately 470 for DPB1. A later analysis re-analyzed previously published TCR beta repertoires from roughly 690 donors and added high-resolution HLA genotyping to study TCR occurrence patterns. Among some 400 genotyped donors of the cohort, an average of about 220,000 unique TCR beta nucleotide sequences was sequenced per donor, of which about 19% were non-productive. The study profiled the T cell repertoires of some 610 subjects by immunosequencing and related them to cytomegalovirus serostatus. HLA typing included class I and class II loci at four-digit resolution. Genome-wide SNP genotypes for about three fifths of the roughly 700 donors were used in a later genetic analysis, which treated that subset as a discovery cohort. Alongside the repertoire data, information on donor age, sex, ethnicity and CMV serostatus was compiled. Of the 398 genotyped donors, over 70% fell in the genetic ancestry cluster associated with self-reported Caucasian donors. A separate validation cohort of some 130 different subjects was used in addition to the 666-subject first cohort. To predict cytomegalovirus infection status, the study combined high-throughput TCR immunosequencing, statistical association of individual TCRs with disease status, and machine learning. Rather than using new phenotypic data, the later analysis identified candidate immune exposures from TCR beta sequences and from how often those sequences occurred across donors. Results and caveats for the whole study, not just this receptor: A further reported finding was that TCR beta sequences accurately predicted the HLA-A and HLA-B alleles for most subjects in the first cohort. The presence/absence analyses assumed that sequencing depth was roughly uniform across donors, and that assumption may not be true. A later genetic analysis associated a missense DCLRE1C variant with V-gene and J-gene trimming of TCR beta chains, and an independent cohort replicated the association. An earlier analysis of approximately 600 of the donors showed that most TCR beta V segments appeared in productive rearrangements either about 87% or about 30% of the time, which broadly matched IMGT annotations. A later analysis found that most CMV-associated TCR beta chains appeared HLA-restricted, with HLA associations seemingly driven largely by CMV exposure. Three of the identified cytomegalovirus-associated TCR beta chains were confirmed in vitro to be specific for cytomegalovirus antigens. Linkage disequilibrium might explain the correlated functional status among segregating V segments, but an unknown experimental factor could not be excluded. A cluster of highly shared sequence variants was judged likely to be a technical artifact of the sequencing pipeline. In a later analysis, several top co-occurrence clusters were reported to appear linked to parvovirus B19, influenza, CMV and Epstein-Barr virus. A total of 150 to 200 TCR beta chains were listed by the study as associated with cytomegalovirus. Across donors, most TCR sequences were observed very rarely, whereas some public TCRs were present in many individuals. According to a later analysis, TCR association rates differed among HLA loci, with DRB1 alleles showing the most associated TCRs and HLA-C alleles showing the fewest. According to a later genetic analysis, donors in an Asian-associated ancestry cluster had fewer N-insertions in productive TCRs than the approximately 650-donor mean. Only TCR beta chains were sequenced in this cohort, and the absence of alpha or paired-chain data limited detectable features. The earlier analysis of almost 600 of the donors excluded 15 to 20 rarely observed V segments, including chromosome 9 orphons, because counts were too low. Assigning TCR associations to individual alleles was difficult when HLA alleles, especially DR and DQ, strongly co-occurred. Because HLA typing was missing for some donors at each locus, association tests included only the typed subset. A later analysis associated about 17,000 TCR beta sequences with specific HLA alleles at a false discovery rate of 0.05. For the cohort, immune exposure information was limited to CMV serostatus. Compared with equally common non-associated chains, HLA-associated TCR beta chains in a later analysis were more clonally expanded and had lower generation probabilities. It was suggested by the authors that the approach could potentially be generalized to other disease states and immunological phenotypes. Cytomegalovirus status was reported to be diagnosed by the classifier with high specificity and sensitivity in both the original and validation cohorts.

This clone was observed a single time. The antigen it recognizes is unknown. Base qualities are not at hand, and no much larger clone is one base apart. Library generation was performed with the immunoSEQ multiplex PCR assay. A mixture of 60 forward primers for TCR Vbeta segments and 13 reverse primers for TCR Jbeta segments was used in the multiplex PCR. The CDR3 region of rearranged TCR beta genes was amplified from genomic DNA with a multiplex PCR assay. Amplified TCR beta libraries were sequenced as 87-base-pair reads on the Illumina HiSeq System. For the original study's pipeline: A later analysis tallied around 82 million unique TCR beta chains across the 700 or so repertoires, and around 12 million of those chains were shared by two or more donors. A nearest-neighbor algorithm error-corrected the raw reads and collapsed the reads into unique sequences, merging closely related sequences to remove PCR and sequencing errors. Alignment of CDR3 sequences to IMGT reference sequences was used to assign V, D and J gene segments. Each retained sequence needed at least a six-nucleotide match to both a V gene segment and a J gene segment. Rearrangements were called productive when the CDR3 lacked stop codons and stayed in frame with V and J; all others were non-productive. Following IMGT convention, CDR3 was defined as the stretch from the second conserved V-encoded cysteine up to the conserved J-encoded phenylalanine. Sequences without an unambiguous match to a single V gene segment were excluded from the earlier analysis of 450 to 750 of the donors. An earlier analysis of over 450 of the donors classified V segments as functional when productive rearrangements were above 56.7% and as segregating when the standard deviation between donors was above 5%. A statistical classification framework was built for diagnosing cytomegalovirus status from the catalog of TCR beta chain sequences. V and J gene assignment, in a later analysis, came from comparing TCR nucleotide sequences with IMGT/GENE-DB human TR gene sequences. A later analysis assigned CDR3 sequences and most-parsimonious VDJ recombination scenarios with the TCRdist pipeline. In a later analysis, each TCR beta chain was defined by its CDR3 amino acid sequence together with its V-gene family, and reads lacking a unique V-gene family were excluded. As a way to deal with suspected cross-contamination and a sequencing artifact, a later analysis dropped 500 to 700 nucleotide sequences that were highly shared and had low generation probability. For each public chain, a later analysis derived a clonal expansion index from normalized ranks of inferred template counts within each repertoire. In a later analysis, generation probabilities were computed with a VDJ recombination model fitted to out-of-frame rearrangements, and the resulting probabilities were checked against IGoR. In a later analysis, TCR-TCR, TCR-HLA and TCR-CMV co-occurrence was scored with hypergeometric tests, and a repertoire-size bias correction was applied to TCR pairs. A later analysis estimated false discovery rates by permuting HLA or CMV assignments 20 times. In a later analysis, co-occurring TCRs were grouped with DBSCAN, and TCRdist sequence similarity was added when clustering was performed within HLA-allele-positive subsets. Co-occurrence clustering excluded repertoires with fewer than 30,000 or more than 120,000 public chains, plus five with anomalous nucleotide sharing. The immuneACCESS repertoire file appears here via TCRdb, limited to in-frame rearrangements. These files lack a portion of the clones; in checked studies, under half of the deficit traces to unresolved V genes, and the cause of the others is not known. The V and J calls and clone size were taken over from that table, and D and trimming were inferred from the DNA. Present in this sample are some 120,000 clones, less than 80% of which were seen just once. Jointly, the top ten make up approximately 3.5% of the sample.

In total, approximately 700 healthy bone marrow donors made up the cohort. At the time of sampling, all cohort members were nominally healthy, though unrecorded immune exposures were likely present. The donor tested CMV seronegative, placing the donor among the 352 seronegative members of the cohort. A peripheral blood sample was collected from each donor, and TCR beta sequencing was performed on peripheral blood mononuclear cells. The Qiagen DNeasy Blood Extraction Kit was used to extract genomic DNA from the blood cell samples. Sequencing used PBMCs. The sequence was obtained from a man aged 25 to 45 in good health and CMV-seronegative.

The nucleotide sequence is TGTGCCAGCAGTTCCGGAGACAGGGGTTGGGGAAACACTGAAGCTTTCTTT. Translated, it gives CASSSGDRGWGNTEAFF. The chain joins TRBV5-4 to TRBJ1-1; TRBD1 aligns with 8 central bases. The CDR1 and CDR2 encoded by the germline V gene (reference sequence) are SGHNT and YYREEE. Inclusive of the bounding cysteine and phenylalanine, the CDR3 is 17 residues long. CDR3 DNA only is kept here, 51 bases in frame from base 1. Ends trimmed: V by 5 bases, J by 2 bases; bases unmatched to a gene: 14.